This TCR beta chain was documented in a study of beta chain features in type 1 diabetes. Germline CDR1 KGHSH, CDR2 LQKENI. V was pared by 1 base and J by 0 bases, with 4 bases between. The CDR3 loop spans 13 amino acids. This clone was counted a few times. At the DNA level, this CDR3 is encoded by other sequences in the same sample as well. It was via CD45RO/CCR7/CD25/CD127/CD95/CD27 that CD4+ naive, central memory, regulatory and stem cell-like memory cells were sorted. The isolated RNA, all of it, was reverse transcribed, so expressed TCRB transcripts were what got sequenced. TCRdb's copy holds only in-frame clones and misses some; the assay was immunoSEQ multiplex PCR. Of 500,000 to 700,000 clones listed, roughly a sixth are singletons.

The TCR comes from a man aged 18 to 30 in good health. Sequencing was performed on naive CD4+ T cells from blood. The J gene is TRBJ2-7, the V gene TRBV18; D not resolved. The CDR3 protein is CASSPQTSYEQYF. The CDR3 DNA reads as TGTGCCAGCTCACCACAGACCTCCTACGAGCAGTACTTC.